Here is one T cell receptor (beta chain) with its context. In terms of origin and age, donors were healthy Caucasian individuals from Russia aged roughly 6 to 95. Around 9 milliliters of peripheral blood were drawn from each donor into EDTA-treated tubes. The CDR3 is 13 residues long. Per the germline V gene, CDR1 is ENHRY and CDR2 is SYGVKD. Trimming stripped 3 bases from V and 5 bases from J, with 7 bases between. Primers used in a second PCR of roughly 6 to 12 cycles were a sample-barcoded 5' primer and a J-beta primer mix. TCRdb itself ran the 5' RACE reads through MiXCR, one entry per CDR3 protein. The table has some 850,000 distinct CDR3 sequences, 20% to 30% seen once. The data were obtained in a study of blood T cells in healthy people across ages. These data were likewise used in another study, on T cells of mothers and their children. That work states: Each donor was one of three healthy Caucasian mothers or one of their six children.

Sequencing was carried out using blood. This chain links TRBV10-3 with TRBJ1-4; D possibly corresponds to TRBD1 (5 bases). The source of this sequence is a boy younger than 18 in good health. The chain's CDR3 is CAISDRVNEKLFF. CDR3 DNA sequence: TGTGCCATCAGTGACAGGGTCAATGAAAAACTGTTTTTT.